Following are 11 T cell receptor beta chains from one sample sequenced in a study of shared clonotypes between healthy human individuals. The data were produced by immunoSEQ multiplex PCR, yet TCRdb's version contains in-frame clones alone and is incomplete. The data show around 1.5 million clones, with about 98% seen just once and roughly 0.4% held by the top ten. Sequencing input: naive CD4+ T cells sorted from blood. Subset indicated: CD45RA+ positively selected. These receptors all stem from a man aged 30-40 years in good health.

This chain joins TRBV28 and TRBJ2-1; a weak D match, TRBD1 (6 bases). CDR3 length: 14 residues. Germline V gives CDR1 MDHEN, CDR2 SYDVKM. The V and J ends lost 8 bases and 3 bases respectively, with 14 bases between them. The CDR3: CASGKQGNYNEQFF. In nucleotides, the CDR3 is TGTGCCAGCGGAAAACAGGGCAACTACAATGAGCAGTTCTTC.

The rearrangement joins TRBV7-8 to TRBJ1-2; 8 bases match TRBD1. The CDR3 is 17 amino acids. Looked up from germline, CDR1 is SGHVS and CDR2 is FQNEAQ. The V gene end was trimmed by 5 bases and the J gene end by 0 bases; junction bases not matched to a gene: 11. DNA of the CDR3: TGTGCCAGCAGCGACCGGGACAGGCCCATCCCTAACTATGGCTACACCTTC. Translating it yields CASSDRDRPIPNYGYTF.

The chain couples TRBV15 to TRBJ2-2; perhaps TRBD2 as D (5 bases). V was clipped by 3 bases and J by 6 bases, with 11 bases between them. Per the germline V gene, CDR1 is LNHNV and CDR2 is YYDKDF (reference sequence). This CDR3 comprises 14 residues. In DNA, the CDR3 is TGTGCCACCAGCAGTTCCCGACTATCCGGGGAGCTGTTTTTT. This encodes CATSSSRLSGELFF.

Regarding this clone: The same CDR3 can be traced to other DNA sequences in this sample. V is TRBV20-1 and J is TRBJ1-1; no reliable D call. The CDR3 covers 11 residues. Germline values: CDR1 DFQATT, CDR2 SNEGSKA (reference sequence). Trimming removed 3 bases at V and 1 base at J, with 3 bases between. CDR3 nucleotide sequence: TGCAGTGCTAGTCAGAACACTGAAGCTTTCTTT. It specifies CSASQNTEAFF.

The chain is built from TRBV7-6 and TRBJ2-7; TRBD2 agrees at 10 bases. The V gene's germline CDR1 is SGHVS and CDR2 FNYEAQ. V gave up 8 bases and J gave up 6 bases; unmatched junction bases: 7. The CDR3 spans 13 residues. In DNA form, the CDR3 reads TGTGCCAGCTCCAGCGGGAGGGCCGTCGAGCAGTACTTC. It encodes CASSSGRAVEQYF.

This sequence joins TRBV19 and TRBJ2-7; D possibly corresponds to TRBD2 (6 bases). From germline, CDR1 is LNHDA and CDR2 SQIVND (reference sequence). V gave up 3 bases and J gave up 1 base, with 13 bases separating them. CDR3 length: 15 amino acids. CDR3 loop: CASSIGSGTSYEQYF. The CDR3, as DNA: TGTGCCAGTAGTATTGGCAGTGGGACTTCCTACGAGCAGTACTTC.

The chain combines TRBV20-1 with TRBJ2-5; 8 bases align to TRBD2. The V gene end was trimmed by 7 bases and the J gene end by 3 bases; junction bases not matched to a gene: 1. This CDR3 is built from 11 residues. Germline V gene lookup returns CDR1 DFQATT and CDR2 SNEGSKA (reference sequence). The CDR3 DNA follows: TGCAGTGGACTAGCGAAAGAGACCCAGTACTTC. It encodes CSGLAKETQYF.

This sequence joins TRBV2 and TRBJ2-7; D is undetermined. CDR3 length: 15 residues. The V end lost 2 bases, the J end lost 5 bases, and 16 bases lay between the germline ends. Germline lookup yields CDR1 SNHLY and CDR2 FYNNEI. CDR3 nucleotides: TGTGCCAGCAGTGAAAGCCGTATTCCAGCCCACGAGCAGTACTTC. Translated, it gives CASSESRIPAHEQYF.

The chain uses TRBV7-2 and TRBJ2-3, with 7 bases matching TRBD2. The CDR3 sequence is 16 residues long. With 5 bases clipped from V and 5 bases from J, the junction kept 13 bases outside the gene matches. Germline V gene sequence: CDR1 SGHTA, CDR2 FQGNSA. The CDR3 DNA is TGTGCCAGCAGCCCCGTCGGTGCTAGCGGAATAGATACGCAGTATTTT. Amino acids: CASSPVGASGIDTQYF.

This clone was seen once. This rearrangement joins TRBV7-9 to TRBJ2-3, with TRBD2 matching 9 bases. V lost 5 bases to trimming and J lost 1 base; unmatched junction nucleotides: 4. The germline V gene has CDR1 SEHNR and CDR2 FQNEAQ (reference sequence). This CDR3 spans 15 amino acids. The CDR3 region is CASSLIAGGTDTQYF. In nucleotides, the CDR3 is TGTGCCAGCAGCCTTATAGCGGGAGGCACAGATACGCAGTATTTT.

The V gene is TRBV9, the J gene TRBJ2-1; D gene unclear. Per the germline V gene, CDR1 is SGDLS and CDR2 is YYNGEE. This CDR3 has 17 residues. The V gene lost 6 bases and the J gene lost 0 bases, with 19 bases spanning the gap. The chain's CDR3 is CASTSAQTGVSYNEQFF. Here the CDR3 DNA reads TGTGCCAGCACCTCCGCTCAAACGGGTGTCTCCTACAATGAGCAGTTCTTC.